The 27 T cell receptor beta chains given below trace back to one sample, sequenced in a study of cytomegalovirus exposure and HLA in healthy donors. PCR primers comprised 60 Vbeta and 13 Jbeta primers. Clones were sequenced by immunoSEQ multiplex PCR, and TCRdb holds only the in-frame ones, with some missing. The data hold 150,000 to 200,000 clones, with about 80% observed a single time. The sample was PBMCs. These receptors all come from a man in his forties or fifties in good health and CMV-seropositive.

This clone was picked up one time. This chain joins TRBV5-1 and TRBJ1-1; 10 bases map to TRBD1. From germline, CDR1 is SGHRS and CDR2 YFSETQ. V shed 4 bases, J shed 1 base, and the junction held 1 base outside the gene matches. There are 14 residues in the CDR3. The CDR3 protein is CASSRDRGNTEAFF. The CDR3 region has the DNA TGCGCCAGCAGCCGGGACAGGGGGAACACTGAAGCTTTCTTT.

The chain joins TRBV14 to TRBJ1-4; 7 bases fit TRBD1. Germline CDR1 reads SGHDN; CDR2 reads FVKESK. This CDR3 is 17 amino acids long. Trimming cost V 1 base and J 5 bases; bases outside gene matches: 10. The CDR3 DNA sequence: TGTGCCAGCAGCCAAGCCCGATTGACAGGGCGGAATGAAAAACTGTTTTTT. The encoded protein is CASSQARLTGRNEKLFF.

V usage is TRBV30 and J usage is TRBJ2-2; 7 bases match TRBD1. CDR3 length: 14 amino acids. The germline V gene has CDR1 GTSNPN and CDR2 SVGIG (reference sequence). With V trimmed by 4 bases and J by 4 bases, 6 bases remained unmatched. The CDR3 loop reads CAWTMDRFTGELFF. In nucleotides, the CDR3 is TGTGCCTGGACTATGGACAGGTTCACCGGGGAGCTGTTTTTT.

The CDR3 DNA reads TGTGCCAGCTCACCACGAGGGACAGGGGACACCGGGGAGCTGTTTTTT. Residues: CASSPRGTGDTGELFF. The genes are TRBV18 and TRBJ2-2, with 10 bases lining up with TRBD1. CDR1 and CDR2 from the germline V gene are KGHSH and LQKENI. V lost 1 base, J lost 3 bases, and 2 bases stayed unmatched. CDR3 length: 16 residues. Combining the CDR3 with reference TRBV18 and TRBJ2-2 gives the whole variable domain NAGVMQNPRHLVRRRGQEARLRCSPMKGHSHVYWYRQLPEEGLKFMVYLQKENIIDESGMPKERFSAEFPKEGPSILRIQQVVRGDSAAYFCASSPRGTGDTGELFFGEGSRLTVL.

The chain employs TRBV6-5 and TRBJ2-7, with a possible D match to TRBD2 (5 bases). Germline CDR1 and CDR2: MNHEY and SVGAGI. CDR3 length: 13 amino acids. The V gene lost 0 bases and the J gene lost 3 bases, with 6 bases spanning the gap. The CDR3 nucleotides are TGTGCCAGCAGTTACTCGAGGGTCTACGAGCAGTACTTC. It specifies CASSYSRVYEQYF.

V is TRBV7-2 and J is TRBJ1-1; 7 bases map to TRBD1. The CDR3 consists of 15 residues. In germline, CDR1 is SGHTA, CDR2 FQGNSA. Trimming removed 5 bases from V and 5 bases from J; junction bases left unmatched: 11. CDR3 amino acids: CASSPPTGSGTEAFF. CDR3 bases: TGTGCCAGCAGCCCGCCGACAGGGTCCGGGACTGAAGCTTTCTTT.

This sequence joins TRBV7-6 and TRBJ1-1; D uncertain. Germline loops: CDR1 SGHVS, CDR2 FNYEAQ. The CDR3 runs 14 residues. Trimming cost V 4 bases and J 5 bases, with 14 bases left between them. The CDR3 here is CASSSNARSTEAFF. The CDR3 bases are TGTGCCAGCAGCTCCAACGCCCGGAGTACTGAAGCTTTCTTT.

V gene TRBV28 combines with J gene TRBJ1-5, with a tentative D call TRBD1 (5 bases). CDR1 is MDHEN and CDR2 is SYDVKM in the germline V gene. Trimming left V 6 bases short and J 6 bases short, with 6 bases between. The CDR3 contains 11 residues. The CDR3 loop is CASRQGQPQHF. The CDR3 coding sequence is TGTGCCAGCAGGCAGGGTCAGCCCCAGCATTTT.

This CDR3 is CASSLGSKDTQYF. The CDR3 DNA sequence: TGTGCCAGCAGCTTGGGCAGTAAAGATACGCAGTATTTT. J is TRBJ2-3 and V is TRBV5-6; D remains ambiguous. Between the trimmed V and J ends, which lost 0 bases and 5 bases, there was a span of 7 bases. This CDR3 has 13 amino acids. The germline V gene has CDR1 SGHDT and CDR2 YYEEEE. Full variable domain (remainder filled in from reference TRBV5-6 and TRBJ2-3): DAGVTQSPTHLIKTRGQQVTLRCSPKSGHDTVSWYQQALGQGPQFIFQYYEEEERQRGNFPDRFSGHQFPNYSSELNVNALLLGDSALYLCASSLGSKDTQYFGPGTRLTVL.

The chain is built from TRBV29-1 and TRBJ1-2; D unresolved. The CDR3 consists of 13 residues. The ends were cut back, 0 bases at V and 5 bases at J, with 10 bases in the middle. In germline, CDR1 is SQVTM, CDR2 ANQGSEA. The CDR3 sequence: CSVEDLAAYGYTF. CDR3 in DNA: TGCAGCGTTGAAGATCTAGCAGCTTATGGCTACACCTTC.

This clone was detected only a few times. V and J are TRBV6-4 and TRBJ2-7; the match to TRBD1 covers 9 bases. V shed 5 bases and J 4 bases; nucleotides not matched to a gene: 6. Germline V lookup: CDR1 MRHNA, CDR2 SNTAGT. This CDR3 is 14 amino acids long. This CDR3 is CASSYRGRRYEQYF. The CDR3 DNA sequence: TGTGCCAGCAGTTACAGGGGGCGAAGGTACGAGCAGTACTTC.

This clone was seen just once. V gene TRBV15 combines with J gene TRBJ1-5, with 7 bases fitting TRBD1. V dropped 3 bases and J dropped 6; count of bases not matched to a gene: 2. The germline V gene encodes CDR1 LNHNV and CDR2 YYDKDF (reference sequence). The CDR3 length is 13 residues. As DNA, the CDR3 is TGTGCCACCAGCAGCGGGACAGCTCAGCCCCAGCATTTT. This gives the protein CATSSGTAQPQHF.

The chain joins TRBV6-5 to TRBJ1-2, with TRBD1 identical over 9 bases. V lost 4 bases and J lost 5; bases outside the gene matches: 2. This CDR3 is built from 13 residues. Germline assignment: CDR1 MNHEY and CDR2 SVGAGI. The CDR3 bases are TGTGCCAGCAGTTTCGGACAGGGGTATGGCTACACCTTC. It specifies CASSFGQGYGYTF.

This chain connects TRBV4-3 to TRBJ1-1; the D is unclear. Trimming took 0 bases from V and 8 from J, leaving 10 bases between them. The CDR3 spans 13 residues. Looked up from germline, CDR1 is LGHNA and CDR2 is YSLEER. The CDR3 bases are TGCGCCAGCAGCCAAGATCGAACTCTGGAAGCTTTCTTT. This codes for CASSQDRTLEAFF.

The V call is TRBV28, the J call TRBJ2-3, with 11 bases aligning to TRBD2. The CDR3 has 15 residues. Germline lookup yields CDR1 MDHEN and CDR2 SYDVKM. V was pared by 5 bases and J by 4 bases, with 5 bases of the junction left unmatched. The CDR3 here is CASSLSGGAPDTQYF. The CDR3 DNA sequence: TGTGCCAGCAGTCTTAGCGGGGGGGCTCCAGATACGCAGTATTTT.

V is TRBV7-2 and J is TRBJ1-5; TRBD1 might be the D (5 bases). This CDR3 spans 15 amino acids. Germline values: CDR1 SGHTA, CDR2 FQGNSA. Deletions cut 0 bases from V and 11 bases from J, with 17 bases between. Here the CDR3 reads CASSLALRQGGSQHF. CDR3 coding DNA: TGTGCCAGCAGCTTAGCGCTAAGGCAGGGAGGATCCCAGCATTTT.

This clone showed up just a few times. V and J are TRBV6-6 and TRBJ2-4; 9 bases fit TRBD1. Losses at the gene ends were 0 bases for V and 4 bases for J; bases not matched to a gene: 1. Per the germline V gene, CDR1 is MNHNY and CDR2 is SVGAGI (reference sequence). The CDR3 consists of 15 residues. CDR3 bases: TGTGCCAGCAGTTACTCGACAGGGGGTAAAAACATTCAGTACTTC. Its translation is CASSYSTGGKNIQYF.

The V call is TRBV4-2, the J call TRBJ2-7, with 11 bases that match TRBD2. Losses at the gene ends were 1 base for V and 0 bases for J; bases not matched to a gene: 8. The CDR3 loop spans 18 amino acids. Looked up from germline, CDR1 is LGHNA and CDR2 is YNFKEQ. CDR3: CASSQGGWGLADSYEQYF. The CDR3 nucleotides read TGTGCCAGCAGCCAAGGAGGTTGGGGACTAGCGGACTCCTACGAGCAGTACTTC.

This clone has more than one count but fewer than ten. Other DNA sequences in this sample translate to the same CDR3. The CDR3 DNA reads TGTGCCACCAGCAGGACAGGGTCCGGAAACACCATATATTTT. Translating it yields CATSRTGSGNTIYF. The J gene is TRBJ1-3, the V gene TRBV15, with TRBD1 matching over 7 bases. Germline lookup yields CDR1 LNHNV and CDR2 YYDKDF (reference sequence). Germline trimming cut 3 bases from V and 4 bases from J; bases unmatched to any gene: 3. The CDR3 extends over 14 amino acids.

The V gene is TRBV6-5, the J gene TRBJ1-1; no clear D gene. Trimming stripped 6 bases from V and 3 bases from J, with 8 bases between. The CDR3 covers 12 residues. Germline CDR1 MNHEY, CDR2 SVGAGI. CDR3 in amino acids: CASRALYTEAFF. Written as DNA, the CDR3 is TGTGCCAGCAGAGCCCTGTACACTGAAGCTTTCTTT.

This clone showed up just a few times. The chain carries TRBV27 and TRBJ1-1; 8 bases map to TRBD1. Trimming removed 5 bases from V and 0 bases from J; junction bases left unmatched: 8. There are 16 residues in the CDR3. CDR1 MNHEY and CDR2 SMNVEV come from the germline V gene (reference sequence). The CDR3 sequence is CASSLGQGILNTEAFF. The CDR3 DNA sequence: TGTGCCAGCAGTCTCGGACAGGGAATTTTGAACACTGAAGCTTTCTTT.

The chain employs TRBV7-6 and TRBJ2-5; the D gene is possibly TRBD1 (6 bases). The CDR3 runs to 15 residues. Deletions cut 4 bases from V and 1 base from J, with 13 bases between. The germline CDR1 and CDR2 sequences are SGHVS and FNYEAQ. CDR3: CASSSTGTIQETQYF. In nucleotides, the CDR3 is TGTGCCAGCAGCTCAACCGGGACAATCCAAGAGACCCAGTACTTC.

The rearrangement links TRBV5-1 to TRBJ2-5; the match to TRBD2 covers 10 bases. The J call may be faulty, since TRBJ2-7 better matches the DNA end. Germline loops: CDR1 SGHRS, CDR2 YFSETQ. The CDR3 loop spans 16 amino acids. The CDR3 sequence: CASSTTSGVRSYEQYF. In DNA, the CDR3 is TGCGCCAGCAGCACCACTAGCGGGGTCAGATCCTACGAGCAGTACTTC.

The genes are TRBV5-6 and TRBJ2-7; 7 bases fit TRBD1. CDR1 SGHDT and CDR2 YYEEEE come from the germline V gene. CDR3 length: 14 amino acids. J was trimmed by 5 bases and V by 3 bases; bases with no gene match: 8. This chain's CDR3 is CASSSDREVDEQYV. CDR3 nucleotide sequence: TGTGCCAGCAGCTCCGACAGGGAAGTTGACGAGCAGTACGTC.

As for this clone: Other DNA sequences in this sample translate to the same CDR3. This chain uses TRBV27 with TRBJ1-1; tentative D call: TRBD1 (5 bases). CDR3 length equals 13 residues. Germline V gene lookup returns CDR1 MNHEY and CDR2 SMNVEV (reference sequence). V was clipped by 6 bases and J by 1 base, with 9 bases between them. The CDR3 coding sequence is TGTGCCAGCAGCCTCAGGGAGAACACTGAAGCTTTCTTT. It yields the protein CASSLRENTEAFF.

The chain's CDR3 is CASITTGRSTEAFF. The CDR3 DNA follows: TGTGCCAGCATCACGACAGGGCGGAGCACTGAAGCTTTCTTT. The rearrangement joins TRBV7-9 to TRBJ1-1, with 7 nucleotides matching TRBD1. The CDR3 loop spans 14 amino acids. CDR1 is SEHNR, CDR2 FQNEAQ, per germline (reference sequence). The V gene end was trimmed by 7 bases and the J gene end by 4 bases; junction bases not matched to a gene: 9.

The V gene is TRBV10-3, the J gene TRBJ2-5; D remains unclear. The CDR3 spans 13 residues. Trimming took 3 bases from V and 5 from J, leaving 10 bases between them. CDR1 is ENHRY, CDR2 SYGVKD, per germline. The CDR3 is CAISDPGAETQYF. The CDR3 region has the DNA TGTGCCATCAGTGACCCCGGAGCGGAGACCCAGTACTTC.